This T cell receptor (beta chain) emerged from a study of CD8 T cells in ankylosing spondylitis. MiXCR, applied by TCRdb to the 5' RACE reads, yields one record per CDR3 protein. The sample records 300,000 to 400,000 distinct CDR3 sequences, around 10% being singletons. There are 17 residues in the CDR3. V shed 0 bases, J shed 2 bases, and the junction held 6 bases outside the gene matches. Germline CDR1 SGHDT, CDR2 YYEEEE. This clonotype was detected only a few times. Sequenced input: blood, either unsorted or a sorted T cell fraction (not recorded which). The TCR was taken from a female donor with ankylosing spondylitis or in good health (not recorded which). This chain connects TRBV5-6 to TRBJ2-1; 9 nucleotides match TRBD2. CDR3 nucleotides: TGTGCCAGCAGCTTGGATCCACGACTAGCGGCCTACAATGAGCAGTTCTTC. Protein product: CASSLDPRLAAYNEQFF.